Listed below are T cell receptor beta chains from one sample, sequenced in a study of T cell responses to AZD1222 COVID-19 vaccine. Data came from immunoSEQ multiplex PCR; TCRdb stores just in-frame clones and leaves some out. Here the sample spans some 120,000 clones, approximately 83% being singletons. The source material was peripheral blood, sampled on day 0 of AZD1222 vaccination. These receptors originate from an adult in good health. Each CDR3 is given with its conserved first and last residue. The D gene is left open where the match is weak. Some rows mark clone size as missing; the rest say once, few, many or name a class of expanded clone.

clone_size,v_call,d_call,j_call,cdr3_nt,cdr3_aa
.,TRBV7-9,TRBD1,TRBJ2-2,TGTGCCAGCAGCCCACGGACAGGGGCCGGGGAGCTGTTTTTT,CASSPRTGAGELFF
.,TRBV7-2,.,TRBJ1-4,TGTGCCAGCAGCCAAGTGCGGCTGCCTAATGAAAAACTGTTTTTT,CASSQVRLPNEKLFF
.,TRBV19,.,TRBJ1-5,TGTGCCAGTAGCTGGACAGTTTCAAATCAGCCCCAGCATTTT,CASSWTVSNQPQHF
many,TRBV7-9,.,TRBJ1-3,TGTGCCAGCACCCGAACAGGGACCTCTGGAAACACCATATATTTT,CASTRTGTSGNTIYF
.,TRBV10-1,.,TRBJ2-1,TGCGCCAGCAGTCAGCTCAATGAGCAGTTCTTC,CASSQLNEQFF
.,TRBV7-2,.,TRBJ1-6,TGTGCCAGCAGCTTAGTTAGGTATAATTCACCCCTCCACTTT,CASSLVRYNSPLHF
once,TRBV3-1/TRBV3-2,.,TRBJ1-4,TGTGCCAGCAGCCAAGACTCGGATGGGAAACTGTTTTTT,CASSQDSDGKLFF
few,TRBV6-4,TRBD2,TRBJ2-2,TGTGCCAGCAGTGAACTAGCGGGGGGGCCCGGGGAGCTGTTTTTT,CASSELAGGPGELFF
.,TRBV5-1,.,TRBJ1-3,TGCGCCAGCAGCTTGGCGACCGCGAACTCTGGAAACACCATATATTTT,CASSLATANSGNTIYF
.,TRBV5-6,.,TRBJ1-5,TGTGCCAGCAGCTCCGCGGGGACCTATCAGCCCCAGCATTTT,CASSSAGTYQPQHF
.,TRBV11-2,TRBD1,TRBJ2-3,TGTGCCAGCAGCCCAGACAGGGGGAGGGATACGCAGTATTTT,CASSPDRGRDTQYF
.,TRBV19,TRBD1,TRBJ2-1,TGTGCCAGTAGTACTACAGGGGCCCTGGAGCCTTTCTTC,CASSTTGALEPFF
.,TRBV6-1,.,TRBJ2-7,TGTGCCAGCAGTGGTTACGGACAGCTACAATTCTTCGCCTCCTACGAGCAGTACTTC,CASSGYGQLQFFASYEQYF
few,TRBV6-5,.,TRBJ2-7,TGTGCCAGCAGTCCCGGGGGCGGGGGTACCTACGAGCAGTACTTC,CASSPGGGGTYEQYF
.,TRBV29-1,TRBD2,TRBJ2-2,TGCAGCGGGGGGACTAGCGGCGAGGGGAACACCGGGGAGCTGTTTTTT,CSGGTSGEGNTGELFF
.,TRBV9,.,TRBJ1-4,TGTGCCAGCAGCGTAGTTGGCTCGCATAATGAAAAACTGTTTTTT,CASSVVGSHNEKLFF
.,TRBV6-2/TRBV6-3,.,TRBJ1-2,TGTGCCAGCAGCCAGGGGTCTAACTATGGCTACACCTTC,CASSQGSNYGYTF
once,TRBV6-5,TRBD1,TRBJ2-7,TGTGCCAGCAGTTCCACGGGACAGACTTACGAGCAGTACTTC,CASSSTGQTYEQYF
.,TRBV19,TRBD1,TRBJ1-1,TGTGCCAGTACCGACAGGGGATTGAACACTGAAGCTTTCTTT,CASTDRGLNTEAFF
.,TRBV13,.,TRBJ2-3,TGTGCCAGCAGCTTCAGGGGCGTTGGTACAGATACGCAGTATTTT,CASSFRGVGTDTQYF
.,TRBV3-1/TRBV3-2,TRBD1,TRBJ1-1,TGTGCCAGCAGGGCAGGGGGCGTCTCTGAAGCTTTCTTT,CASRAGGVSEAFF
.,TRBV6-2/TRBV6-3,.,TRBJ2-4,TGTGCCAGCAGTTACTCTCAGCGGCCAAAAAACATTCAGTACTTC,CASSYSQRPKNIQYF
.,TRBV3-1/TRBV3-2,.,TRBJ1-6,TGTGCCAGCAGCCAAGATTACAGGGCATCCTCACCCCTCCACTTT,CASSQDYRASSPLHF
.,TRBV5-1,.,TRBJ1-1,TGCGCCAGCAGCTTGGCTACAGGGAATATGAACACTGAAGCTTTCTTT,CASSLATGNMNTEAFF
once,TRBV11-1,.,TRBJ1-2,TGTGCCAGCAGCTTTAGAGGGGATGGCTACACCTTC,CASSFRGDGYTF
.,TRBV4-3,.,TRBJ1-1,TGCGCCAGCAGCCAGGGGCCGGGGGATCCCAGTTCTGAAGCTTTCTTT,CASSQGPGDPSSEAFF
.,TRBV7-6,.,TRBJ2-1,TGTGCCAGCAGCTTAGCGTGGGGTGTCGGCTACAATGAGCAGTTCTTC,CASSLAWGVGYNEQFF
few,TRBV11-2,.,TRBJ1-6,TGTGCCAGCAGCCCCCCCGGGCCGCAGGCCCTCCACTTT,CASSPPGPQALHF
few,TRBV5-1,TRBD2,TRBJ2-3,TGCGCCAGTAAGACTAGCAGCAGCACAGATACGCAGTATTTT,CASKTSSSTDTQYF
.,TRBV19,TRBD2,TRBJ2-4,TGTGCCAGTAGTAGGGGAGGGGCCAAAAACATTCAGTACTTC,CASSRGGAKNIQYF
once,TRBV13,TRBD2,TRBJ2-1,TGTGCCAGCAGCTTTACGCGGGAGGAGAATGAGCAGTTCTTC,CASSFTREENEQFF
.,TRBV16,.,TRBJ1-2,TGTGCCAGCAGCCAATACCGCTATGGCTACACCTTC,CASSQYRYGYTF
.,TRBV5-4,TRBD1,TRBJ1-3,TGTGCCAGCAGCTCGAACGACAGGGACTCTGGAAACACCATATATTTT,CASSSNDRDSGNTIYF
few,TRBV2,TRBD1,TRBJ2-7,TGTGCCAGCAGGGACAGGGGCTTCATCGAGCAGTACTTC,CASRDRGFIEQYF
.,TRBV15,.,TRBJ2-4,TGTGCCACCAGCAGAGACGGACAGCTAGCCAAAAACATTCAGTACTTC,CATSRDGQLAKNIQYF
.,TRBV10-2,.,TRBJ2-5,TGCGCCAGCAGTGAGGTCTCAGAGACCCAGTACTTC,CASSEVSETQYF
.,TRBV4-3,.,TRBJ1-5,TGCGCCAGCAGCCAAGGGAAGGGGGGGCAGCCCCAGCATTTT,CASSQGKGGQPQHF
.,TRBV6-4,.,TRBJ1-5,TGTGCCAGCAGTGACCATCAAAGGACAGTTCCATATAGCAATCAGCCCCAGCATTTT,CASSDHQRTVPYSNQPQHF
.,TRBV24-1,TRBD1,TRBJ1-1,TGTGCCACCAGCCGAAGCGGACAGGCGGGAGGGAACACTGAAGCTTTCTTT,CATSRSGQAGGNTEAFF
.,TRBV6-6,.,TRBJ1-1,TGTGCCAGCACCCCTGGTGTGTGGGATACGAACACTGAAGCTTTCTTT,CASTPGVWDTNTEAFF
.,TRBV7-6,TRBD1,TRBJ1-3,TGTGCCAGCCGGGACAGGGGGAGTTCTGGAAACACCATATATTTT,CASRDRGSSGNTIYF
.,TRBV12-3/TRBV12-4,.,TRBJ2-7,TGTGCCAGCAGTCACAGGGCCGAGCAGTACTTC,CASSHRAEQYF
.,TRBV19,.,TRBJ2-5,TGTGCCAGTAGTCCATTCTGGGGTGGACAAGAGACCCAGTACTTC,CASSPFWGGQETQYF
.,TRBV9,TRBD1,TRBJ1-2,TGTGCCAGCAGCGCACAGGGGCTCAACTATGGCTACACCTTC,CASSAQGLNYGYTF
.,TRBV19,.,TRBJ1-2,TGTGCCAGTATCGCAGGGTCAGCGTATGGCTACACCTTC,CASIAGSAYGYTF
.,TRBV19,.,TRBJ1-2,TGTGCCAGTAAGGCAGAGTTCTATGGCTACACCTTC,CASKAEFYGYTF
.,TRBV9,TRBD1,TRBJ1-1,TGTGCCAGCAGCGTAGAATGGGGACAGGCCTTTGAAGCTTTCTTT,CASSVEWGQAFEAFF
.,TRBV29-1,.,TRBJ2-7,TGCAGCGTTGGGTCCATTTCCTACGAGCAGTACTTC,CSVGSISYEQYF
once,TRBV11-3,TRBD2,TRBJ2-1,TGTGCCAGCGGACTACGCGGGAGGGAGGATGAGCAGTTCTTC,CASGLRGREDEQFF
.,TRBV18,.,TRBJ2-5,TGTGCCAGCTCACCTGGGCAGCAAGAGACCCAGTACTTC,CASSPGQQETQYF
.,TRBV3-1/TRBV3-2,.,TRBJ2-5,TGTGCCAGCAGCCAAGGGGTCCGGGAGACCCAGTACTTC,CASSQGVRETQYF
.,TRBV6-6,TRBD1,TRBJ1-5,TGTGCCAGCAGCCTCCCTTCGACAGGGGCAAATCAGCCCCAGCATTTT,CASSLPSTGANQPQHF
.,TRBV4-2,TRBD2,TRBJ2-5,TGTGCCAGCAGCCAACTCCCCTCTAGCGGTCAAGAGACCCAGTACTTC,CASSQLPSSGQETQYF
.,TRBV4-1,.,TRBJ2-6,TGCGCCAGCGGAATAAGGGGGGCCCTAGACCCCACTGGGGCCAACGTCCTGACTTTC,CASGIRGALDPTGANVLTF
.,TRBV7-3,.,TRBJ2-2,TGTGCCAGCAGCTTCGGGGTCCCGAACACCGGGGAGCTGTTTTTT,CASSFGVPNTGELFF
.,TRBV6-2/TRBV6-3,.,TRBJ1-5,TGTGCCAGCAGTTACAGTAGCAATCAGCCCCAGCATTTT,CASSYSSNQPQHF
.,TRBV7-9,TRBD1,TRBJ2-7,TGTGCCAGCAGTCAAGGACAGGGCTCCTACGAGCAGTACTTC,CASSQGQGSYEQYF
.,TRBV6-6,.,TRBJ2-7,TGTGCCAGCGGACGGGGGGCCGGCTTGCAGTACTTC,CASGRGAGLQYF